This is a list of T cell receptor beta chains from one sample in a study of cytomegalovirus exposure and HLA in healthy donors. Profiled with immunoSEQ multiplex PCR; TCRdb holds only in-frame clones, not every one. The sample holds 180,000 or so clones; approximately 80% are singletons and the top ten take about 1.4%. The sequenced material came from PBMCs. Receptors were obtained from a girl between 5 and 17 years old in good health and CMV-seropositive. The CDR3 runs from the conserved cysteine through the conserved F or W. Fields, in order: J gene, V gene, D gene, clone size, CDR3 protein, CDR3 DNA. The D gene is left open where the match is weak. Rows give clone size only sometimes, using once, few, many, or a class for an expanded clone.

J: TRBJ2-5; V: TRBV4-3; D: TRBD1; size: -; CDR3: CASSQVTGRETQYF; DNA: TGCGCCAGCAGCCAGGTGACAGGGAGAGAGACCCAGTACTTC
J: TRBJ1-1; V: TRBV25-1; D: TRBD1; size: few; CDR3: CASSSRTGGGTEAFF; DNA: TGTGCCAGCAGTTCCCGGACAGGGGGCGGGACTGAAGCTTTCTTT
J: TRBJ2-1; V: TRBV6-5; D: -; size: few; CDR3: CASSSDDGLNNEQFF; DNA: TGTGCCAGCAGTTCAGACGATGGGCTTAACAATGAGCAGTTCTTC
J: TRBJ1-1; V: TRBV5-1; D: TRBD1; size: -; CDR3: CASSLRAGQGVNTEAFF; DNA: TGCGCCAGCAGCTTGCGAGCAGGACAGGGAGTGAACACTGAAGCTTTCTTT
J: TRBJ2-7; V: TRBV19; D: -; size: -; CDR3: CASSIDPSSSEQYF; DNA: TGTGCCAGTAGTATAGATCCCTCGTCCTCCGAGCAGTACTTC
J: TRBJ1-2; V: TRBV27; D: TRBD1; size: -; CDR3: CASSRRQGYGYTF; DNA: TGTGCCAGCAGCCGCAGACAGGGTTATGGCTACACCTTC
J: TRBJ1-1; V: TRBV7-2; D: -; size: -; CDR3: CASRQSMNTEAFF; DNA: TGTGCCAGCAGACAGAGCATGAACACTGAAGCTTTCTTT
J: TRBJ1-4; V: TRBV7-8; D: TRBD1; size: once; CDR3: CASSSDLRDRGEKLFF; DNA: TGTGCCAGCAGCTCCGACTTAAGGGACAGGGGTGAAAAACTGTTTTTT
J: TRBJ2-2; V: TRBV29-1; D: TRBD2; size: -; CDR3: CSVARGLAGDGELFF; DNA: TGCAGCGTTGCACGGGGACTAGCGGGAGACGGGGAGCTGTTTTTT
J: TRBJ2-1; V: TRBV5-1; D: -; size: few; CDR3: CASSSRLGGEDEQFF; DNA: TGCGCCAGCAGCTCCCGGCTGGGAGGAGAGGATGAGCAGTTCTTC
J: TRBJ2-7; V: TRBV6-5; D: TRBD2; size: -; CDR3: CASSSPGTSGSYEQYF; DNA: TGTGCCAGCAGTTCCCCCGGGACTAGCGGATCCTACGAGCAGTACTTC
J: TRBJ1-3; V: TRBV19; D: -; size: -; CDR3: CASSARGSLNGNTIYF; DNA: TGTGCCAGTAGTGCACGAGGATCTCTCAACGGGAACACCATATATTTT